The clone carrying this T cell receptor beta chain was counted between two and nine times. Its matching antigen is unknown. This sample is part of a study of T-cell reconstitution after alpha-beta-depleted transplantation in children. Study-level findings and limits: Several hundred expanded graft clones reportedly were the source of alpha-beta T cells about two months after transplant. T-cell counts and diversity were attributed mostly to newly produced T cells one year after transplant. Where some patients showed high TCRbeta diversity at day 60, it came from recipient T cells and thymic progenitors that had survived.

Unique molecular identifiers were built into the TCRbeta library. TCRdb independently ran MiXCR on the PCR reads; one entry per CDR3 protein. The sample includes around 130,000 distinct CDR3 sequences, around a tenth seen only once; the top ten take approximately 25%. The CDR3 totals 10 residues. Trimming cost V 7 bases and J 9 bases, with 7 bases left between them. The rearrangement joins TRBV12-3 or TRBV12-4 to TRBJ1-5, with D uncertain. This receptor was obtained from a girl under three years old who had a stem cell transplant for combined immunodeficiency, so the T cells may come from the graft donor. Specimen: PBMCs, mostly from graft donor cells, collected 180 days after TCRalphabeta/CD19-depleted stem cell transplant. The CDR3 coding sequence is TGTGCCAGCACCAGGCGGCCCCAGCATTTT. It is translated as CASTRRPQHF.